One and the same sample provided the 18 T cell receptor beta chains below, sequenced in a study of neurological immune-mediated disorders (dated by TCRdb to between 2018 and 2020). Libraries came from 5' RACE. Sequenced on an Illumina HiSeq 2500. In-frame beta chains were kept once TCRdb had trimmed the public reads at Q25 with fastp and called clones with MiXCR. Every distinct CDR3 protein forms one entry, paired with its most common genes and DNA. Across this sample there are nearly 60,000 distinct CDR3 sequences, with 3% to 4% seen only once. The biggest ten clones account for 6% to 8.5% of the sample. Sequencing was performed on PBMCs. The receptors originated from a woman in her fifties or sixties with multiple sclerosis.

The V gene is TRBV5-1, the J gene TRBJ2-3; 9 bases are shared with TRBD1. Germline V gene lookup returns CDR1 SGHRS and CDR2 YFSETQ. V gave up 1 base and J gave up 2 bases; unmatched junction bases: 20. The CDR3 consists of 21 residues. CDR3 residues: CASSLKARDRETKLITDTQYF. The CDR3 coding sequence is TGCGCCAGCAGCTTGAAGGCCCGGGACAGGGAGACAAAGCTTATCACAGATACGCAGTATTTT.

By share, this clonotype ranks as medium-sized. V gene TRBV7-6 combines with J gene TRBJ2-2; D gene uncertain. Germline V lookup: CDR1 SGHVS, CDR2 FNYEAQ. The V end lost 0 bases, the J end lost 5 bases, and 13 bases lay between the germline ends. The CDR3 contains 16 residues. CDR3 in amino acids: CASSLAQGFQTGELFF. The CDR3 nucleotides are TGTGCCAGCAGCTTAGCCCAAGGCTTCCAAACCGGGGAGCTGTTTTTT.

This clonotype has only a few counts. One base away lies a much larger clone, so this may be a sequencing read error. The genes are TRBV20-1 and TRBJ1-5; no clear D. The germline V gene encodes CDR1 DFQATT and CDR2 SNEGSKA (reference sequence). The CDR3 is 13 residues long. The CDR3: CSVSTSINQPQHF. DNA of the CDR3: TGCAGCGTTTCAACAAGTATAAATCAGCCCCAGCATTTT.

This clonotype has at least ten counts. The CDR3 DNA reads TGCGCCAGCAGCTTGCAGGGGGCGGTGGACTATGGCTACACCTTC. Translation: CASSLQGAVDYGYTF. This chain joins TRBV5-1 and TRBJ1-2, with 8 bases aligning to TRBD1. Germline assignment: CDR1 SGHRS and CDR2 YFSETQ. J lost 3 bases, V lost 1 base, and 5 bases had no gene match. The CDR3 consists of 15 residues.

This clonotype was seen many times. This rearrangement joins TRBV5-1 to TRBJ2-7; 7 nucleotides match TRBD1. The CDR3 spans 14 residues. V lost 7 bases and J lost 2; bases outside the gene matches: 9. Germline CDR1 SGHRS, CDR2 YFSETQ. CDR3 protein: CASGRDRATYEQYF. As DNA, the CDR3 is TGCGCCAGCGGAAGAGACAGGGCTACCTACGAGCAGTACTTC.

This clonotype was picked up a small number of times. A much larger clone is a single base away; this may be a read error. In DNA form, the CDR3 reads TGTGCCAGCAGTCACTTAGGGGCTTCGTACTACGAGCAGTACTTC. This encodes CASSHLGASYYEQYF. This chain uses TRBV28 with TRBJ2-7, with D possibly TRBD1 on 5 matching bases. This CDR3 has 15 amino acids. CDR1 and CDR2 (germline): MDHEN, SYDVKM. V lost 5 bases to trimming and J lost 3 bases, with 17 bases between them. The full variable domain, completed using reference TRBV28 and TRBJ2-7, is DVKVTQSSRYLVKRTGEKVFLECVQDMDHENMFWYRQDPGLGLRLIYFSYDVKMKEKGDIPEGYSVSREKKERFSLILESASTNQTSMYLCASSHLGASYYEQYFGPGTRLTVT.

This clonotype was seen repeatedly, ten times or more. The rearrangement uses TRBV5-1 and TRBJ2-1, with 13 nucleotides matching TRBD2. The CDR3 length is 16 residues. Looked up from germline, CDR1 is SGHRS and CDR2 is YFSETQ. V was clipped by 0 bases and J by 7 bases; unmatched bases: 4. The DNA of the CDR3 is TGCGCCAGCAGCTTGGACGGACTAGCGGGAGTAAATGAGCAGTTCTTC. Translated: CASSLDGLAGVNEQFF.

This clonotype appeared a few times. V and J are TRBV9 and TRBJ1-1; 7 nucleotides align to TRBD1. The ends lost 3 bases at V and 3 bases at J; junction bases unmatched: 8. The CDR3 consists of 15 residues. The germline V gene encodes CDR1 SGDLS and CDR2 YYNGEE. Here the CDR3 reads CASSAGTEFYTEAFF. The CDR3 nucleotides are TGTGCCAGCAGCGCCGGGACAGAGTTTTACACTGAAGCTTTCTTT.

Ten or more counts support this clonotype. The J gene is TRBJ2-1, the V gene TRBV7-3, with D unresolved. CDR3 length: 15 amino acids. Trimming left V 2 bases short and J 3 bases short, with 11 bases between. Germline V CDR1 and CDR2: SGHTA, FQGTGA. The CDR3 reads CASSLAARSYNEQFF. The CDR3 DNA reads TGTGCCAGCAGCTTAGCGGCGAGGAGCTACAATGAGCAGTTCTTC.

To note about this clonotype: The junction differs from germline at one of its ends, possibly a read error. This chain joins TRBV7-2 and TRBJ1-5, with D uncertain. Germline CDR1 and CDR2: SGHTA and FQGNSA. The CDR3 loop spans 13 amino acids. CDR3 sequence reads: CASSPQDDKTQNF. In DNA form, the CDR3 reads TGTGCCAGCAGCCCCCAGGATGATAAGACCCAGAATTTT.

This clonotype was seen repeatedly, ten times or more. This sequence joins TRBV20-1 and TRBJ2-1; TRBD2 agrees at 9 bases. With V trimmed by 2 bases and J by 4 bases, 6 bases remained unmatched. This CDR3 is built from 15 residues. Looked up from germline, CDR1 is DFQATT and CDR2 is SNEGSKA (reference sequence). CDR3 loop: CSARTGTSTYNEQFF. Written as DNA, the CDR3 is TGCAGTGCTAGAACCGGGACTAGCACGTACAATGAGCAGTTCTTC.

This clonotype was recorded at least ten times. This rearrangement joins TRBV6-5 to TRBJ2-3; 12 bases match TRBD2. CDR3 size: 19 residues. J was trimmed by 0 bases and V by 3 bases; bases with no gene match: 10. Germline V gene data show CDR1 as MNHEY and CDR2 as SVGAGI. The CDR3 protein is CASSYSKGLAGVSTDTQYF. CDR3 nucleotides: TGTGCCAGCAGTTATTCTAAGGGACTAGCGGGTGTTAGCACAGATACGCAGTATTTT.

This clonotype was counted at least ten times. The chain is built from TRBV20-1 and TRBJ2-1; 11 bases agree with TRBD2. Per germline, CDR1 DFQATT and CDR2 SNEGSKA (reference sequence). CDR3 length: 15 amino acids. With V trimmed by 5 bases and J by 2 bases, 5 bases remained unmatched. CDR3 sequence reads: CSAPSGRLTYNEQFF. The CDR3 coding sequence is TGCAGTGCTCCTAGCGGGAGGCTTACCTACAATGAGCAGTTCTTC.

Ten or more counts support this clonotype. The rearrangement links TRBV12-3 or TRBV12-4 to TRBJ1-1; D possibly corresponds to TRBD1 (5 bases). The CDR3 runs 14 residues. The germline V and J ends were trimmed by 3 bases and 1 base, with 9 bases remaining between them. The CDR3 nucleotides read TGTGCCAGCAGTTTCTCCCAGGGGAACACTGAAGCTTTCTTT. Its protein is CASSFSQGNTEAFF.

This clonotype was recorded many times. V usage is TRBV29-1 and J usage is TRBJ2-3, with 7 bases that match TRBD1. V dropped 7 bases and J dropped 4; count of bases not matched to a gene: 8. The germline V gene encodes CDR1 SQVTM and CDR2 ANQGSEA. This CDR3 is built from 13 residues. The CDR3, as DNA: TGCAGCGCTGGCTCAGGGGGTTCAGATACGCAGTATTTT. Its protein is CSAGSGGSDTQYF.

This clonotype has ten or more counts. The chain combines TRBV6-5 with TRBJ1-1, with D perhaps matching TRBD1 (5 bases). V was pared by 6 bases and J by 0 bases, with 26 bases between. The germline gives CDR1 MNHEY, CDR2 SVGAGI. CDR3 length equals 19 residues. The CDR3 loop is CASRPSRGRSLLMNTEAFF. CDR3 bases: TGTGCCAGCAGACCTTCTAGGGGTAGGTCCCTCCTCATGAACACTGAAGCTTTCTTT.

At least ten counts were recorded for this clonotype. The chain recombines TRBV20-1 with TRBJ1-4; D is undetermined. The CDR3 runs to 11 residues. In germline, CDR1 is DFQATT, CDR2 SNEGSKA (reference sequence). V was pared by 2 bases and J by 7 bases, with 5 bases between. The CDR3 nucleotides read TGCAGTGCTAGAAAGGGTGAAAAACTGTTTTTT. Residues: CSARKGEKLFF.

In this sample, this clonotype turned up many times. The chain has TRBV29-1 and TRBJ1-4; D perhaps matches TRBD1 (5 bases). The CDR3 contains 13 residues. Looked up from germline, CDR1 is SQVTM and CDR2 is ANQGSEA. The V end was cut by 7 bases, the J end by 5 bases, with 14 bases between. CDR3 nucleotide sequence: TGCAGCGCCCTAGGGGACCCCAATGAAAAACTGTTTTTT. It codes for CSALGDPNEKLFF.